This is a list of T cell receptor beta chains from one sample in a study of T cell responses to AZD1222 COVID-19 vaccine. TCRdb's table, derived via immunoSEQ multiplex PCR, lists solely in-frame clones and lacks some. The repertoire consists of over 90,000 clones, with about 87% occurring once and the leading ten covering 20%. The sequences come from peripheral blood, collected on day 0 of AZD1222 vaccination. The receptor source for this set is an adult in good health. CDR3s include the opening cysteine and the closing phenylalanine or tryptophan. A D gene is named only where the DNA matches it firmly. A row's size may be missing; if present it is once, few, many or a size class.

v_call: TRBV27; d_call: .; j_call: TRBJ1-2; clone_size: .; cdr3_aa: CASSLSALNYGYTF; cdr3_nt: TGTGCCAGCAGTTTATCAGCACTTAACTATGGCTACACCTTC
v_call: TRBV5-1; d_call: .; j_call: TRBJ1-5; clone_size: .; cdr3_aa: CASSAGESNQPQHF; cdr3_nt: TGCGCCAGCAGCGCAGGTGAGAGCAATCAGCCCCAGCATTTT
v_call: TRBV10-3; d_call: TRBD2; j_call: TRBJ2-7; clone_size: .; cdr3_aa: CAISPGLAADYEQYF; cdr3_nt: TGTGCCATCAGTCCGGGACTAGCAGCCGACTACGAGCAGTACTTC
v_call: TRBV7-2; d_call: .; j_call: TRBJ1-3; clone_size: .; cdr3_aa: CASSLRHDGGRNTIYF; cdr3_nt: TGTGCCAGCAGCTTGCGACATGACGGAGGGCGAAACACCATATATTTT
v_call: TRBV28; d_call: TRBD1; j_call: TRBJ2-1; clone_size: .; cdr3_aa: CASSPGTGGGNNEQFF; cdr3_nt: TGTGCCAGCAGTCCCGGGACAGGGGGGGGTAACAATGAGCAGTTCTTC
v_call: TRBV28; d_call: TRBD1; j_call: TRBJ1-2; clone_size: .; cdr3_aa: CASNLPGQGYGYTF; cdr3_nt: TGTGCCAGCAATCTACCGGGACAGGGGTATGGCTACACCTTC
v_call: TRBV4-2; d_call: TRBD2; j_call: TRBJ2-1; clone_size: .; cdr3_aa: CASSQDLISSGGGYNEQFF; cdr3_nt: TGTGCCAGCAGCCAAGACCTCATTAGTTCGGGGGGTGGTTACAATGAGCAGTTCTTC
v_call: TRBV28; d_call: TRBD1; j_call: TRBJ1-4; clone_size: .; cdr3_aa: CASSSQGAATNEKLFF; cdr3_nt: TGTGCCAGTAGTTCGCAGGGGGCCGCAACTAATGAAAAACTGTTTTTT
v_call: TRBV28; d_call: TRBD1; j_call: TRBJ1-1; clone_size: .; cdr3_aa: CASRREGARTEAFF; cdr3_nt: TGTGCCAGCAGGCGCGAGGGGGCGCGAACTGAAGCTTTCTTT
v_call: TRBV2; d_call: .; j_call: TRBJ2-2; clone_size: .; cdr3_aa: CASSEQGNTGELFF; cdr3_nt: TGTGCCAGCAGTGAACAGGGGAACACCGGGGAGCTGTTTTTT
v_call: TRBV4-3; d_call: .; j_call: TRBJ2-1; clone_size: .; cdr3_aa: CASSQPEGRGGNEQFF; cdr3_nt: TGCGCCAGCAGCCAACCAGAGGGCAGGGGGGGGAATGAGCAGTTCTTC
v_call: TRBV28; d_call: .; j_call: TRBJ1-1; clone_size: .; cdr3_aa: CASSTYPSGMNTEAFF; cdr3_nt: TGTGCCAGCAGTACCTACCCTTCCGGTATGAACACTGAAGCTTTCTTT
v_call: TRBV19; d_call: .; j_call: TRBJ1-4; clone_size: .; cdr3_aa: CATSDRLNEKLFF; cdr3_nt: TGTGCCACCTCGGACCGCTTGAATGAAAAACTGTTTTTT
v_call: TRBV7-8; d_call: .; j_call: TRBJ2-2; clone_size: .; cdr3_aa: CASSILATGELFF; cdr3_nt: TGTGCCAGCAGCATCCTAGCGACCGGGGAGCTGTTTTTT
v_call: TRBV7-9; d_call: .; j_call: TRBJ2-6; clone_size: .; cdr3_aa: CASSLAEAGANVLTF; cdr3_nt: TGTGCCAGCAGCTTAGCGGAAGCTGGGGCCAACGTCCTGACTTTC
v_call: TRBV2; d_call: TRBD1; j_call: TRBJ1-1; clone_size: .; cdr3_aa: CASSDGQGATEAFF; cdr3_nt: TGTGCCAGCAGTGACGGACAGGGGGCCACTGAAGCTTTCTTT
v_call: TRBV9; d_call: .; j_call: TRBJ1-6; clone_size: .; cdr3_aa: CASSVGAPGSPLHF; cdr3_nt: TGTGCCAGCAGCGTAGGAGCCCCGGGTTCACCCCTCCACTTT
v_call: TRBV11-1; d_call: .; j_call: TRBJ1-2; clone_size: .; cdr3_aa: CASSSLDRNGYTF; cdr3_nt: TGTGCCAGCAGCTCCCTAGACAGAAATGGCTACACCTTC
v_call: TRBV5-1; d_call: .; j_call: TRBJ2-5; clone_size: .; cdr3_aa: CASSLPFQETQYF; cdr3_nt: TGCGCCAGCAGCTTGCCGTTCCAGGAGACCCAGTACTTC
v_call: TRBV7-9; d_call: .; j_call: TRBJ1-5; clone_size: few; cdr3_aa: CASSPRRGLPQHF; cdr3_nt: TGTGCCAGCAGCCCTAGGAGGGGTCTGCCCCAGCATTTT
v_call: TRBV4-3; d_call: .; j_call: TRBJ2-1; clone_size: .; cdr3_aa: CASSQDRGNNEQFF; cdr3_nt: TGCGCCAGCAGCCAAGATCGGGGGAACAATGAGCAGTTCTTC
v_call: TRBV11-2; d_call: .; j_call: TRBJ2-2; clone_size: few; cdr3_aa: CASSLSMWNTGELFF; cdr3_nt: TGTGCCAGCAGCCTCAGCATGTGGAACACCGGGGAGCTGTTTTTT
v_call: TRBV6-5; d_call: .; j_call: TRBJ2-7; clone_size: .; cdr3_aa: CASRTGHGIYEQYF; cdr3_nt: TGTGCCAGCAGGACGGGACATGGCATCTACGAGCAGTACTTC
v_call: TRBV19; d_call: .; j_call: TRBJ2-1; clone_size: .; cdr3_aa: CASTRDNEQFF; cdr3_nt: TGTGCCAGTACCCGAGACAATGAGCAGTTCTTC
v_call: TRBV6-5; d_call: .; j_call: TRBJ2-3; clone_size: .; cdr3_aa: CASTQTATDTQYF; cdr3_nt: TGTGCCAGCACCCAAACAGCCACAGATACGCAGTATTTT
v_call: TRBV4-3; d_call: .; j_call: TRBJ1-3; clone_size: .; cdr3_aa: CASSQVPDSSGNTIYF; cdr3_nt: TGCGCCAGCAGCCAAGTACCGGACAGCTCTGGAAACACCATATATTTT
v_call: TRBV7-2; d_call: .; j_call: TRBJ2-3; clone_size: .; cdr3_aa: CASSPVGTGTDTQYF; cdr3_nt: TGTGCCAGCAGCCCGGTGGGCACCGGCACAGATACGCAGTATTTT
v_call: TRBV18; d_call: .; j_call: TRBJ2-7; clone_size: .; cdr3_aa: CASSLDRSYEQYF; cdr3_nt: TGTGCCAGCTCACTCGACAGGTCCTACGAGCAGTACTTC
v_call: TRBV7-2; d_call: TRBD1; j_call: TRBJ1-5; clone_size: .; cdr3_aa: CASSLFITGDQPQHF; cdr3_nt: TGTGCCAGCAGCTTATTCATCACAGGGGATCAGCCCCAGCATTTT
v_call: TRBV3-1/TRBV3-2; d_call: TRBD1; j_call: TRBJ2-1; clone_size: .; cdr3_aa: CASSSGTGAYNEQFF; cdr3_nt: TGTGCCAGCAGCAGTGGGACAGGCGCCTACAATGAGCAGTTCTTC
v_call: TRBV3-1/TRBV3-2; d_call: .; j_call: TRBJ1-3; clone_size: .; cdr3_aa: CASSQEGTSSGNTIYF; cdr3_nt: TGTGCCAGCAGCCAAGAGGGGACCAGCTCTGGAAACACCATATATTTT
v_call: TRBV2; d_call: .; j_call: TRBJ1-2; clone_size: .; cdr3_aa: CASSEEAFYGYTF; cdr3_nt: TGTGCCAGCAGTGAAGAGGCTTTCTATGGCTACACCTTC
v_call: TRBV29-1; d_call: .; j_call: TRBJ2-1; clone_size: .; cdr3_aa: CSVDREANEQFF; cdr3_nt: TGCAGCGTGGACCGGGAAGCTAATGAGCAGTTCTTC
v_call: TRBV3-1/TRBV3-2; d_call: .; j_call: TRBJ2-2; clone_size: .; cdr3_aa: CASSQQVPPNGGELFF; cdr3_nt: TGTGCCAGCAGCCAACAGGTCCCTCCTAATGGGGGGGAGCTGTTTTTT
v_call: TRBV19; d_call: .; j_call: TRBJ1-1; clone_size: once; cdr3_aa: CASSFSLNTEAFF; cdr3_nt: TGTGCCAGTAGTTTTTCGTTGAACACTGAAGCTTTCTTT
v_call: TRBV19; d_call: TRBD2; j_call: TRBJ2-5; clone_size: .; cdr3_aa: CASRKTSGVGETQYF; cdr3_nt: TGTGCCAGTAGAAAGACTAGCGGGGTCGGAGAGACCCAGTACTTC
v_call: TRBV10-1; d_call: .; j_call: TRBJ2-1; clone_size: .; cdr3_aa: CASSDLAGAGNEQFF; cdr3_nt: TGCGCCAGCAGTGATTTGGCAGGGGCGGGAAATGAGCAGTTCTTC
v_call: TRBV6-5; d_call: .; j_call: TRBJ1-1; clone_size: .; cdr3_aa: CASRVGMNTEAFF; cdr3_nt: TGTGCCAGCAGGGTCGGGATGAACACTGAAGCTTTCTTT
v_call: TRBV9; d_call: TRBD1; j_call: TRBJ1-6; clone_size: .; cdr3_aa: CASSVGPSGQAYNSPLHF; cdr3_nt: TGTGCCAGCAGCGTAGGTCCCTCCGGACAGGCATATAATTCACCCCTCCACTTT
v_call: TRBV7-9; d_call: .; j_call: TRBJ1-1; clone_size: .; cdr3_aa: CASELDDTEAFF; cdr3_nt: TGTGCCAGCGAATTGGACGACACTGAAGCTTTCTTT
v_call: TRBV19; d_call: TRBD2; j_call: TRBJ2-3; clone_size: .; cdr3_aa: CASRRLAGDGNTQYF; cdr3_nt: TGTGCCAGTAGGCGACTAGCGGGAGATGGGAATACGCAGTATTTT
v_call: TRBV18; d_call: TRBD1; j_call: TRBJ1-2; clone_size: .; cdr3_aa: CASSPGQGAGDGYTF; cdr3_nt: TGTGCCAGCTCACCCGGACAGGGGGCAGGAGATGGCTACACCTTC
v_call: TRBV10-3; d_call: .; j_call: TRBJ1-2; clone_size: .; cdr3_aa: CATTVRDSSYGYTF; cdr3_nt: TGTGCCACCACTGTCCGAGACAGCAGTTATGGCTACACCTTC
v_call: TRBV6-2/TRBV6-3; d_call: .; j_call: TRBJ1-3; clone_size: .; cdr3_aa: CASSYSTTGNTIYF; cdr3_nt: TGTGCCAGCAGTTACTCGACAACTGGAAACACCATATATTTT
v_call: TRBV7-2; d_call: TRBD1; j_call: TRBJ1-4; clone_size: .; cdr3_aa: CASSPTGGVWEKLFF; cdr3_nt: TGTGCCAGCAGCCCTACAGGGGGCGTATGGGAAAAACTGTTTTTT
v_call: TRBV6-2/TRBV6-3; d_call: .; j_call: TRBJ2-7; clone_size: few; cdr3_aa: CASSRLGGYEQYF; cdr3_nt: TGTGCCAGCAGTCGACTCGGGGGCTACGAGCAGTACTTC
v_call: TRBV5-6; d_call: .; j_call: TRBJ1-1; clone_size: .; cdr3_aa: CASSPGDAHVNTEAFF; cdr3_nt: TGTGCCAGCAGCCCGGGGGACGCCCATGTAAACACTGAAGCTTTCTTT
v_call: TRBV5-1; d_call: .; j_call: TRBJ2-7; clone_size: .; cdr3_aa: CASSYGTVDYEQYF; cdr3_nt: TGCGCCAGCAGCTACGGGACCGTGGACTACGAGCAGTACTTC
v_call: TRBV19; d_call: .; j_call: TRBJ1-5; clone_size: .; cdr3_aa: CASSAPFRGTNQPQHF; cdr3_nt: TGTGCCAGTAGCGCCCCATTCAGGGGAACCAATCAGCCCCAGCATTTT
v_call: TRBV18; d_call: TRBD1; j_call: TRBJ2-3; clone_size: .; cdr3_aa: CASSPQGADTQYF; cdr3_nt: TGTGCCAGCTCACCACAGGGGGCGGATACGCAGTATTTT
v_call: TRBV18; d_call: .; j_call: TRBJ1-2; clone_size: .; cdr3_aa: CASSPRDPQGLVGYTF; cdr3_nt: TGTGCCAGCTCGCCTCGGGACCCACAAGGGTTGGTTGGCTACACCTTC
v_call: TRBV5-1; d_call: .; j_call: TRBJ1-1; clone_size: .; cdr3_aa: CASSFAPGQPAVAFF; cdr3_nt: TGCGCCAGCAGCTTTGCACCGGGCCAACCGGCGGTAGCTTTCTTT
v_call: TRBV20-1; d_call: .; j_call: TRBJ2-3; clone_size: .; cdr3_aa: CSAGTDTQYF; cdr3_nt: TGCAGTGCTGGTACAGATACGCAGTATTTT
v_call: TRBV28; d_call: TRBD1; j_call: TRBJ1-5; clone_size: .; cdr3_aa: CASENRQGVNQPQHF; cdr3_nt: TGTGCCAGCGAGAACCGACAGGGGGTCAATCAGCCCCAGCATTTT
v_call: TRBV15; d_call: TRBD1; j_call: TRBJ1-2; clone_size: .; cdr3_aa: CATSGGGQGTYGYTF; cdr3_nt: TGTGCCACCAGCGGAGGAGGACAGGGGACCTATGGCTACACCTTC
v_call: TRBV6-1; d_call: TRBD1; j_call: TRBJ2-5; clone_size: .; cdr3_aa: CASSEDRVGETQYF; cdr3_nt: TGTGCCAGCAGTGAGGACAGGGTCGGCGAGACCCAGTACTTC
v_call: TRBV9; d_call: .; j_call: TRBJ2-2; clone_size: .; cdr3_aa: CASSLYGGELFF; cdr3_nt: TGTGCCAGCAGCCTCTACGGTGGGGAGCTGTTTTTT
v_call: TRBV14; d_call: TRBD1; j_call: TRBJ1-1; clone_size: .; cdr3_aa: CASSLQGMAEAFF; cdr3_nt: TGTGCCAGCAGCCTACAGGGGATGGCTGAAGCTTTCTTT
v_call: TRBV19; d_call: .; j_call: TRBJ1-1; clone_size: .; cdr3_aa: CASSREAGTEAFF; cdr3_nt: TGTGCCAGTTCGAGGGAGGCAGGCACTGAAGCTTTCTTT